These 30 T cell receptor beta chains originate from one sample sequenced in a study of blood T cell repertoires in COVID-19. TCRdb's copy holds only in-frame clones and misses some; the assay was immunoSEQ multiplex PCR. The sample shows about 200,000 clones, over 75% of them seen only once. The specimen sequenced was peripheral blood. The origin of the receptors is a man aged 55 to 69 with acute or convalescent COVID-19.

V gene TRBV2 combines with J gene TRBJ2-7, with D perhaps matching TRBD2 (5 bases). The length of the CDR3 is 13 residues. Germline V CDR1 and CDR2: SNHLY, FYNNEI. With 7 bases removed from V and 6 bases from J, the gap between germline ends came to 16 bases. CDR3 loop: CASTPGGFVEQYF. DNA of the CDR3: TGTGCCAGCACTCCCGGCGGGTTTGTCGAGCAGTACTTC.

This clone was seen only once. V usage is TRBV10-3 and J usage is TRBJ1-5; the D is unclear. V was cut by 6 bases and J by 0 bases, with 9 bases left in between. CDR3 length: 14 residues. The V gene's germline CDR1 is ENHRY and CDR2 SYGVKD. CDR3 coding DNA: TGTGCCATCAGCTCGGGGTTTAGCAATCAGCCCCAGCATTTT. Residues: CAISSGFSNQPQHF.

The chain couples TRBV5-1 to TRBJ2-4; 7 positions match TRBD1. V was pared by 0 bases and J by 5 bases, with 8 bases of the junction left unmatched. Germline assignment: CDR1 SGHRS and CDR2 YFSETQ. The CDR3 runs to 16 residues. The CDR3 reads CASSLGEGAGQNIQYF. Here the CDR3 DNA reads TGCGCCAGCAGCTTGGGTGAGGGGGCAGGCCAAAACATTCAGTACTTC.

The V and J genes are TRBV6-6 and TRBJ2-7; 8 positions match TRBD1. This CDR3 comprises 14 residues. V trimming: 4 bases; J trimming: 0 bases; junction bases outside the gene matches: 2. The V gene's germline CDR1 is MNHNY and CDR2 SVGAGI (reference sequence). The CDR3 coding sequence is TGTGCCAGCAGTTTCGGGACAGGCTCCTACGAGCAGTACTTC. It encodes CASSFGTGSYEQYF.

The rearrangement joins TRBV5-5 to TRBJ2-7; TRBD2 agrees at 12 bases. Germline V lookup: CDR1 SGHKS, CDR2 YYEKEE (reference sequence). This CDR3 has 18 amino acids. Unmatched junction bases numbered 9, after V lost 0 bases and J lost 2 bases. CDR3 sequence: CASSLVPLTSGRTYEQYF. CDR3 in DNA: TGTGCCAGCAGCTTGGTGCCCCTTACTAGCGGGAGGACCTACGAGCAGTACTTC.

The chain employs TRBV12-2 and TRBJ1-5; no DNA check was done on the table's D call, TRBD1. TRBV12-2 constitutes a pseudogene. The CDR3 sequence is 14 residues long. The CDR3 sequence is CASRPQTGYQPQHF. In nucleotides, the CDR3 is TGTGCAAGTCGCCCCCAGACAGGGTATCAGCCCCAGCATTTT.

The CDR3 coding sequence is TGTGCCAGCAGCCAGAACGGCCCCTCGGGAACTGAAGCTTTCTTT. It translates to CASSQNGPSGTEAFF. The V gene is TRBV4-2, the J gene TRBJ1-1; D is undetermined. Trimming left V 3 bases short and J 5 bases short, with 16 bases between. The CDR3 runs to 15 residues. Germline CDR1 is LGHNA and CDR2 is YNFKEQ.

The rearrangement uses TRBV19 and TRBJ2-7; a weak D match, TRBD2 (6 bases). Germline lookup yields CDR1 LNHDA and CDR2 SQIVND (reference sequence). V was trimmed by 2 bases and J by 3 bases, leaving 11 bases between them. The CDR3 length is 14 residues. CDR3 bases: TGTGCCAGTAGTATACGCGGGCGGGGCTACGAGCAGTACTTC. Translated: CASSIRGRGYEQYF.

This clone has a handful of counts. The chain joins TRBV27 to TRBJ2-3, with TRBD2 matching 9 bases. The CDR3 consists of 14 residues. CDR1 and CDR2 from the germline V gene are MNHEY and SMNVEV (reference sequence). V lost 7 bases to trimming and J lost 5 bases; unmatched junction nucleotides: 7. The DNA for the CDR3 is TGTGCCAGCAACGGGCGGGAGGGCAGAGATACGCAGTATTTT. Translated: CASNGREGRDTQYF.

V and J are TRBV15 and TRBJ2-1; 9 bases are a match to TRBD2. Germline-derived CDR1 and CDR2 are LNHNV and YYDKDF (reference sequence). The V and J ends lost 0 bases and 3 bases, in that order; junction bases with no gene match: 6. The CDR3 sequence is 17 residues long. CDR3: CATSRDKSSGIYNEQFF. The CDR3, as DNA: TGTGCCACCAGCAGAGATAAGTCTAGCGGGATCTACAATGAGCAGTTCTTC.

The chain combines TRBV6-6 with TRBJ1-4, with D possibly TRBD1 on 6 matching bases. CDR1 MNHNY and CDR2 SVGAGI come from the germline V gene (reference sequence). The CDR3 length is 12 residues. V was shortened by 10 bases and J by 5 bases, with 11 bases between the two germline ends. The CDR3 DNA is TGTGCCATAGGGGGGGACAATGAAAAACTGTTTTTT. Protein sequence: CAIGGDNEKLFF.

J is TRBJ2-7 and V is TRBV7-2; a possible D gene is TRBD2 (5 bases). The germline gives CDR1 SGHTA, CDR2 FQGNSA. Deletions cut 0 bases from V and 0 bases from J, with 12 bases between. This CDR3 has 16 residues. The CDR3 sequence: CASSLAVGSTSYEQYF. CDR3 DNA sequence: TGTGCCAGCAGCTTAGCTGTAGGGAGTACCTCCTACGAGCAGTACTTC.

The rearrangement links TRBV23-1 to TRBJ2-5; the D gene is possibly TRBD2 (5 bases). TRBV23-1 is flagged as an ORF with uncertain function. Trimming removed 7 bases at V and 4 bases at J, with 22 bases between. CDR3 size: 16 residues. The CDR3 spells CASTLIVERVIETQYF. The CDR3 region has the DNA TGCGCCAGCACCCTTATTGTCGAGAGGGTTATAGAGACCCAGTACTTC.

The chain employs TRBV6-5 and TRBJ2-5, with 8 bases aligning to TRBD2. CDR3 size: 15 residues. Germline CDR1 is MNHEY and CDR2 is SVGAGI. With 5 bases clipped from V and 6 bases from J, the junction kept 11 bases outside the gene matches. The CDR3 DNA reads as TGTGCCAGCAGTCGCGGCGGAGCGGGAGTAAAGACCCAGTACTTC. Amino acids: CASSRGGAGVKTQYF.

The V call is TRBV18, the J call TRBJ2-7; 8 bases match TRBD1. This CDR3 spans 13 amino acids. Germline values: CDR1 KGHSH, CDR2 LQKENI. The junction had 3 bases not matched to a gene; V was cut back by 8 bases and J by 0 bases. In DNA, the CDR3 is TGTGCCAGCCGGACAGGGAGCTCCTACGAGCAGTACTTC. It translates to CASRTGSSYEQYF.

The chain employs TRBV10-3 and TRBJ1-1; no clear D gene. CDR3 length: 16 amino acids. V was pared by 11 bases and J by 1 base, with 23 bases between. The germline gives CDR1 ENHRY, CDR2 SYGVKD. The CDR3 loop is CAAPFAGMNPNTEAFF. The CDR3 DNA sequence: TGTGCCGCCCCCTTCGCGGGGATGAACCCGAACACTGAAGCTTTCTTT.

The CDR3 nucleotides read TGTGCCAGCAGCTCCGGGACAGGGTCCTACGAGCAGTACTTC. Translated: CASSSGTGSYEQYF. The chain is built from TRBV28 and TRBJ2-7, with TRBD1 matching 9 bases. The CDR3 length is 14 residues. Germline V gene data show CDR1 as MDHEN and CDR2 as SYDVKM. Unmatched junction bases numbered 4, after V lost 6 bases and J lost 1 base.

The chain is built from TRBV19 and TRBJ2-7; D is undetermined. Looked up from germline, CDR1 is LNHDA and CDR2 is SQIVND (reference sequence). The CDR3 contains 11 residues. Trimming left V 7 bases short and J 6 bases short, with 10 bases between. CDR3 sequence reads: CASKLRGEQYF. As DNA, the CDR3 is TGTGCCAGTAAGTTGCGAGGCGAGCAGTACTTC.

V is TRBV28 and J is TRBJ2-5; TRBD1 aligns across 10 bases. V lost 5 bases and J lost 5; bases outside the gene matches: 11. The CDR3 is 16 amino acids. Germline lookup yields CDR1 MDHEN and CDR2 SYDVKM. The chain's CDR3 is CASSGPRQGAWETQYF. The CDR3 DNA reads as TGTGCCAGCAGTGGTCCGAGACAGGGGGCTTGGGAGACCCAGTACTTC. The full variable domain, completed using reference TRBV28 and TRBJ2-5, is DVKVTQSSRYLVKRTGEKVFLECVQDMDHENMFWYRQDPGLGLRLIYFSYDVKMKEKGDIPEGYSVSREKKERFSLILESASTNQTSMYLCASSGPRQGAWETQYFGPGTRLLVL.

The chain employs TRBV28 and TRBJ2-1, with TRBD2 matching 7 bases. V gave up 7 bases and J gave up 7 bases; unmatched junction bases: 7. The CDR3 totals 13 residues. The germline V gene encodes CDR1 MDHEN and CDR2 SYDVKM. This chain's CDR3 is CASTPGGGNEQFF. In DNA form, the CDR3 reads TGTGCCAGCACCCCCGGGGGAGGGAATGAGCAGTTCTTC.

In this sample, this clone turned up once. The chain carries TRBV7-9 and TRBJ2-1; 7 bases align to TRBD2. V shed 4 bases, J shed 3 bases, and the junction held 9 bases outside the gene matches. The CDR3 consists of 16 residues. The V gene's germline CDR1 is SEHNR and CDR2 FQNEAQ (reference sequence). Here the CDR3 reads CASSSGEGLGYNEQFF. The CDR3 nucleotides read TGTGCCAGCAGCTCCGGGGAGGGGCTAGGCTACAATGAGCAGTTCTTC.

The chain combines TRBV19 with TRBJ2-1; 10 positions agree with TRBD2. Trimming took 1 base from V and 6 from J; bases not matched to a gene: 9. The germline gives CDR1 LNHDA, CDR2 SQIVND (reference sequence). This CDR3 has 17 amino acids. CDR3 bases: TGTGCCAGTAGTATAGTAGCTAGCGGGAGAGGGGTCAATGAGCAGTTCTTC. Translation: CASSIVASGRGVNEQFF.

V and J are TRBV30 and TRBJ1-2; 9 positions match TRBD1. V shed 2 bases, J shed 11 bases, and the junction held 9 bases outside the gene matches. Germline V gives CDR1 GTSNPN, CDR2 SVGIG (reference sequence). The CDR3 loop spans 13 amino acids. The CDR3 bases are TGTGCCTGGAGTAGTGGGGGGACAGGGTCTTACACCTTC. Amino acids: CAWSSGGTGSYTF.

The sample holds a few counts of this clone. This chain uses TRBV30 with TRBJ1-2; possible D gene TRBD1, 5 bases. CDR1 and CDR2 from the germline V gene are GTSNPN and SVGIG (reference sequence). Trimming pared 4 bases from V and 6 bases from J, leaving 15 bases between. The CDR3 has 13 amino acids. In DNA, the CDR3 is TGTGCCTGGAATCTGGGGGGGGAACATGGCTACACCTTC. This gives the protein CAWNLGGEHGYTF. Together with reference TRBV30 and TRBJ1-2, the CDR3 gives the full variable domain: SQTIHQWPATLVQPVGSPLSLECTVEGTSNPNLYWYRQAAGRGLQLLFYSVGIGQISSEVPQNLSASRPQDRQFILSSKKLLLSDSGFYLCAWNLGGEHGYTFGSGTRLTVV.

A few counts support this clone. This chain links TRBV11-2 with TRBJ2-5; weak D call: TRBD1 (5 bases). The germline V and J ends were trimmed by 2 bases and 2 bases, with 12 bases remaining between them. The CDR3 runs 15 residues. Germline V CDR1 and CDR2: SGHAT, FQNNGV. The CDR3 reads CASSLSGARQETQYF. CDR3 sequence (DNA): TGTGCCAGCAGCTTATCTGGGGCAAGACAAGAGACCCAGTACTTC.

The J gene is TRBJ2-5, the V gene TRBV5-4; D may be TRBD1 (5 bases). Trimming shortened V by 1 base and J by 5 bases, and 15 bases separated the two germline ends. In germline, CDR1 is SGHNT, CDR2 YYREEE (reference sequence). The CDR3 is 15 amino acids. The DNA for the CDR3 is TGTGCCAGCAGCTTGCGGGCCTCCCCAGGGGAGACCCAGTACTTC. Translated, it gives CASSLRASPGETQYF.

The genes are TRBV3-1 (or the pseudogene TRBV3-2) and TRBJ2-6; TRBD1 is a possible D gene (6 bases). There are 18 residues in the CDR3. Germline-derived CDR1 and CDR2 are LGHDT and YNNKEL (reference sequence). The V end was cut by 6 bases, the J end by 0 bases, with 18 bases between. CDR3 residues: CASRAPGHLSSGANVLTF. CDR3 coding DNA: TGTGCCAGCAGAGCACCGGGACACCTCTCCTCTGGGGCCAACGTCCTGACTTTC.

This clone was picked up a small number of times. CDR3 DNA sequence: TGTGCCAGCAGCTTGTGGGGGGGCGGGCAGCCCCAGCATTTT. Amino acids: CASSLWGGGQPQHF. This chain links TRBV5-4 with TRBJ1-5; a possible D gene is TRBD1 (6 bases). Germline CDR1 SGHNT, CDR2 YYREEE (reference sequence). The length of the CDR3 is 14 residues. Trimming removed 1 base at V and 7 bases at J, with 12 bases between.

The chain has TRBV10-3 and TRBJ2-1; TRBD1 matches 9 bases. CDR3 length equals 15 residues. The V segment lost 6 bases and the J segment 6 bases; nucleotides outside the gene matches: 9. CDR1 is ENHRY, CDR2 SYGVKD, per germline. The CDR3 DNA is TGTGCCATCAGACCCACAGGGGGCCTTGGCAATGAGCAGTTCTTC. The encoded protein is CAIRPTGGLGNEQFF.

The chain joins TRBV6-5 to TRBJ2-1, with D hard to call. V lost 5 bases and J 4 bases, leaving 15 bases between the germline ends. The length of the CDR3 is 15 residues. Germline V lookup: CDR1 MNHEY, CDR2 SVGAGI. CDR3 nucleotide sequence: TGTGCCAGCAGTATATCCTCCCCCCTTTACAATGAGCAGTTCTTC. This gives the protein CASSISSPLYNEQFF.